This is a list of T cell receptor beta chains from one sample in a study of cytomegalovirus exposure and HLA in healthy donors. Measured with immunoSEQ multiplex PCR; TCRdb has only the in-frame clones, and not every one. The sample comprises about 170,000 clones, 82% of which are singletons, and 0.96% rests with the top ten. The sample consisted of PBMCs. The receptors shown here come from a girl aged 2 to 9 in good health and CMV-seropositive. The CDR3 runs from the conserved cysteine through the conserved F or W. The D gene is left open where the match is weak. Rows give clone size only sometimes, using once, few, many, or a class for an expanded clone.

TRBV30	TRBJ2-1	-	-	TGTGCCTGGAGTGTACGATTTGTCGGGTTGCATGAGCAGTTCTTC	CAWSVRFVGLHEQFF
TRBV28	TRBJ2-1	-	TRBD2	TGTGCCAGCAGTTTAGGGGCTAGCGGATACTACAATGAGCAGTTCTTC	CASSLGASGYYNEQFF
TRBV30	TRBJ2-7	-	TRBD1	TGTGCCTGGAGTGTGGGTAGAGGGACAGGGAATAATCCCTACGAGCAGTACTTC	CAWSVGRGTGNNPYEQYF
TRBV30	TRBJ1-2	-	TRBD1	TGTGCCTGGAGTGTACTGAAGTCGACAGGGACATATGGCTACACCTTC	CAWSVLKSTGTYGYTF
TRBV5-1	TRBJ1-3	-	-	TGCGCCAGCAGCCGGGGGGCCAGAAGCTCTGGAAACACCATATATTTT	CASSRGARSSGNTIYF
TRBV27	TRBJ2-1	-	-	TGTGCCAGCAGTTTACGGCTAGCTCAAATGAATGAGCAGTTCTTC	CASSLRLAQMNEQFF
TRBV10-3	TRBJ1-4	-	TRBD1	TGTGCCATCAGTGCGGGGACAGCGAATGAAAAACTGTTTTTT	CAISAGTANEKLFF
TRBV30	TRBJ2-3	-	-	TGTGCCTGGAGTGGACTTGGGTGGAGCACAGATACGCAGTATTTT	CAWSGLGWSTDTQYF
TRBV25-1	TRBJ2-1	-	-	TGTGCCAGCAGTGAATCCCCCGGGGCCCCAGGGGAGTATGAGCAGTTCTTC	CASSESPGAPGEYEQFF
TRBV5-1	TRBJ2-7	-	TRBD2	TGCGCCAGCAGCTTAGGACTAGCGGGAAGGAACGAGCAGTACTTC	CASSLGLAGRNEQYF
TRBV29-1	TRBJ2-5	few	TRBD2	TGCAGCGTTTTTAGAAGCGGGAGGCTCGGTAGGGAGACCCAGTACTTC	CSVFRSGRLGRETQYF
TRBV10-2	TRBJ1-1	-	-	TGCGCCAGCAGCGACTACGGTGAAGCTTTCTTT	CASSDYGEAFF
TRBV28	TRBJ1-4	once	-	TGTGCCAGCAGTAACAGCCGGGAAAAACTGTTTTTT	CASSNSREKLFF
TRBV27	TRBJ1-5	-	-	TGTGCCAGCAGTTTCACGCCCGGTCAGCCCCAGCATTTT	CASSFTPGQPQHF
TRBV7-3	TRBJ2-5	-	-	TGTGCCAGCAGCTTATCTCCAGCGGGAGAGACCCAGTACTTC	CASSLSPAGETQYF
TRBV29-1	TRBJ1-2	few	-	TGCAGCGTTCGGGGGGGACCCAACTATGGCTACACCTTC	CSVRGGPNYGYTF
TRBV4-1	TRBJ2-7	few	TRBD1	TGCGCCAGCAGCCAAGTGACAGGGCTCGAAGTAAAGCAGTACTTC	CASSQVTGLEVKQYF
TRBV2	TRBJ2-1	few	TRBD1	TGTGCCAGCCGACCGGGACAGGAACTCGCCTACAATGAGCAGTTCTTC	CASRPGQELAYNEQFF
TRBV5-1	TRBJ1-4	-	-	TGCGCCAGCAGCTTGCAGGGGATGAGGGAAAAACTGTTTTTT	CASSLQGMREKLFF
TRBV4-1	TRBJ2-1	-	-	TGCGCCAGCAGCCAAGACTACTACCTGAGAATAGGAAATGAGCAGTTCTTC	CASSQDYYLRIGNEQFF
TRBV9	TRBJ2-5	-	TRBD1	TGTGCCAGCAGCGGGCAGGGGGCGGGAGAGACCCAGTACTTC	CASSGQGAGETQYF
TRBV2	TRBJ2-3	-	TRBD2	TGTGCCAGCAAAGTCCGGACTAGCGGGACAGATACGCAGTATTTT	CASKVRTSGTDTQYF
TRBV15	TRBJ2-7	-	-	TGTGCCACCAGCAGAGACAGAACAGGGAGGGAATCAAGGCAGTACTTC	CATSRDRTGRESRQYF
TRBV2	TRBJ1-1	-	TRBD1	TGTGCCAGCAGGGGGACAGGGGCAACTGAAGCTTTCTTT	CASRGTGATEAFF
TRBV10-3	TRBJ2-5	-	TRBD2	TGTGCCAGGTTAGCGGGAGAGGGCAGGGGTGAGACCCAGTACTTC	CARLAGEGRGETQYF
TRBV5-1	TRBJ1-6	-	-	TGCGCCAGCAGCGGAACAGGGACTTCACCCCTCCACTTT	CASSGTGTSPLHF
TRBV28	TRBJ2-3	-	TRBD2	TGTGCCAGCAGTCAACTAGCGGGGCGCACAGATACGCAGTATTTT	CASSQLAGRTDTQYF
TRBV10-2	TRBJ2-1	few	TRBD1	TGCGCCAGCAGTGAGTTGGGACAGAGCGACAATGAGCAGTTCTTC	CASSELGQSDNEQFF
TRBV28	TRBJ2-1	-	-	TGTGCCAGCAGCGTTTACGGGGGCTCCTACAATGAGCAGTTCTTC	CASSVYGGSYNEQFF
TRBV5-8	TRBJ1-1	-	TRBD1	TGTGCCAGCAGCGGGACAGGCCAACCTCACACTGAAGCTTTCTTT	CASSGTGQPHTEAFF